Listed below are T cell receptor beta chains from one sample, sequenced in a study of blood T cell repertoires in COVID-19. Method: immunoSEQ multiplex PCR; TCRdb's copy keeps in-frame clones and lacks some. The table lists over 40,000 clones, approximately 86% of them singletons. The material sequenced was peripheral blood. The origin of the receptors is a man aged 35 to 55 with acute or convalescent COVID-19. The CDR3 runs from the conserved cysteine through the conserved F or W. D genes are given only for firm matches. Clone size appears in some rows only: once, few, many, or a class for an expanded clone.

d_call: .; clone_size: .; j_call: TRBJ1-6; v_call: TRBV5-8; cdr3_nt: TGTGCCAGCAGCTTCGGACGGGAAAATTCACCCCTCCACTTT; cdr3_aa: CASSFGRENSPLHF
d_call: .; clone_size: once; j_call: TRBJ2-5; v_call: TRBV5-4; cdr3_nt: TGTGCCAGCACGTTGGGACTCGAGATTCAAGAGACCCAGTACTTC; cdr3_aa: CASTLGLEIQETQYF
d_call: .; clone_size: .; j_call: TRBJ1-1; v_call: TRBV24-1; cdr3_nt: TGTGCCACCAGTGACTCCAGGGACACTGAAGCTTTCTTT; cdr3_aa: CATSDSRDTEAFF
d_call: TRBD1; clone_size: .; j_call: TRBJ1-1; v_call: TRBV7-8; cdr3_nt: TGTGCCAGCAGCAATCAACAGGGGCTGAACACTGAAGCTTTCTTT; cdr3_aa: CASSNQQGLNTEAFF
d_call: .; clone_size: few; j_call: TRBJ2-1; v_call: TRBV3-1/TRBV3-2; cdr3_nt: TGTGCCAGCAGCCAAGAAGGGGTGCTTCGGAATGAGCAGTTCTTC; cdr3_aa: CASSQEGVLRNEQFF
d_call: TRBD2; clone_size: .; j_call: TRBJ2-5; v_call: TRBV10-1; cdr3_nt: TGCGCCAGCAGTACCGGGACTAGCAAAGAGACCCAGTACTTC; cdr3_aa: CASSTGTSKETQYF
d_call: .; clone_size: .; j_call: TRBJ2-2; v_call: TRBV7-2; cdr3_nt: TGTGCCAGCAGCTCCGGGACAAGAACCGGGGAGCTGTTTTTT; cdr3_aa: CASSSGTRTGELFF
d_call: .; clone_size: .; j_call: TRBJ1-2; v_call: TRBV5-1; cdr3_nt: TGCGCCACTACGGACAGCTATGGCTACACCTTC; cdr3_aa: CATTDSYGYTF
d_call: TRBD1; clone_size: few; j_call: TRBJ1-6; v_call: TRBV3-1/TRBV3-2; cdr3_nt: TGTGCCAGCAGCCAGGGGTCCGGCACAGGGGGGTATGGGCCACCCCTCCACTTT; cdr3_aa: CASSQGSGTGGYGPPLHF
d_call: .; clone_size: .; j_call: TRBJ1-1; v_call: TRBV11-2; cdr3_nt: TGTGCCAGCAGCACCCAAGGAGGGTTGAACACTGAAGCTTTCTTT; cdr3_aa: CASSTQGGLNTEAFF
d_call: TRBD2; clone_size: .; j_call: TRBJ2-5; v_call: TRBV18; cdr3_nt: TGTGCCAGCTCACCCCCAGCGGGACTCGGCCAAGAGACCCAGTACTTC; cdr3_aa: CASSPPAGLGQETQYF
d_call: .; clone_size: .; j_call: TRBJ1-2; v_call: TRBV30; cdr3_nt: TGTGCCTGGATGGCCGGTTTCAGGGGTTGGTATGGCTACACCTTC; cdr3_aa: CAWMAGFRGWYGYTF
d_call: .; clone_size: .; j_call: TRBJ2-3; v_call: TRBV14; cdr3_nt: TGTGCCAGCAGCCAGGAGGGAGATACGCAGTATTTT; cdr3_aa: CASSQEGDTQYF
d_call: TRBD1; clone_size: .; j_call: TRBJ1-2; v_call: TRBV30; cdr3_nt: TGTGCCTCCCCGTATACAGGGGGCCGTGGCTACACCTTC; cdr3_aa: CASPYTGGRGYTF
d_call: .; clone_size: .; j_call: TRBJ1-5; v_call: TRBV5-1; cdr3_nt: TGCGCCAGCAGTCCAACATACGGGGGGGGCAATCAGCCCCAGCATTTT; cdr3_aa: CASSPTYGGGNQPQHF
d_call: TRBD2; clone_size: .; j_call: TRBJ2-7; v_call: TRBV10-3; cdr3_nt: TGTGCCATCAGTGAGCTAGCGGGAGGCCCCTACGAGCAGTACTTC; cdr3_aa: CAISELAGGPYEQYF
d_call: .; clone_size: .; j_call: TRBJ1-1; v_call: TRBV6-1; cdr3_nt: TGTGCCAGCAGTGAAGGGGGCACGAACACTGAAGCTTTCTTT; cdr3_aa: CASSEGGTNTEAFF
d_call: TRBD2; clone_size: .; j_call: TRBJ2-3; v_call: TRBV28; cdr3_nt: TGTGCCAGTTTCAGCGGGAAGGCAGATACGCAGTATTTT; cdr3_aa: CASFSGKADTQYF
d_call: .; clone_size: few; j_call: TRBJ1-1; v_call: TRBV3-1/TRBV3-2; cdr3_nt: TGTGCCAGCAGCCTAAGACACGTCACTGAAGCTTTCTTT; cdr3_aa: CASSLRHVTEAFF
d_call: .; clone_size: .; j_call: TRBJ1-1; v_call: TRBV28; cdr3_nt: TGTGCCAGCAGTCCTAGGGGGAACACTGAAGCTTTCTTT; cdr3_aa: CASSPRGNTEAFF
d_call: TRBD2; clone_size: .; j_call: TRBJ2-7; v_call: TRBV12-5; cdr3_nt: TGTGCTAGTGGTTTGGCCACCGGGACTAGCGGACCCTACGAGCAGTACTTC; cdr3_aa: CASGLATGTSGPYEQYF
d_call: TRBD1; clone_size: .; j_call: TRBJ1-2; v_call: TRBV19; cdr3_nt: TGTGCCAGTAGAACAACCGGGACAGGGTATGGCTACACCTTC; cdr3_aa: CASRTTGTGYGYTF
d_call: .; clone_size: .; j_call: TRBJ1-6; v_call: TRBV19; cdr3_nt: TGTGCCAGTAGTAGGGGCAGGGATTCACCCCTCCACTTT; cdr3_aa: CASSRGRDSPLHF
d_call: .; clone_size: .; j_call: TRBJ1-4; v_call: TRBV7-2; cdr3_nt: TGTGCCAGCAGCTTAGTTACGCGAGAAAAACTGTTTTTT; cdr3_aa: CASSLVTREKLFF
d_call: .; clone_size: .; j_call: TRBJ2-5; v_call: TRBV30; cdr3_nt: TGTGCCTGGAACAGGGGGGGATCAAGAGGGGAGACCCAGTACTTC; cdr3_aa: CAWNRGGSRGETQYF
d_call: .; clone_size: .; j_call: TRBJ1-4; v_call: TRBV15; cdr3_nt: TGTGCCACCAGCTCGGCGCATGCTCAGGGGGAAAAACTGTTTTTT; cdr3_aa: CATSSAHAQGEKLFF
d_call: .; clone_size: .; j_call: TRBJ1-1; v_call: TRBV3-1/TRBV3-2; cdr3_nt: TGTGCCAGCAGCATGCCTCAAGGGGGAAATAAAGCTTTCTTT; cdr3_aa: CASSMPQGGNKAFF
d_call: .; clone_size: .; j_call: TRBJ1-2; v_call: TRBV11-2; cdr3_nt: TGTGCCAGCAGTCAGAAGGGACACGTAATTGGTGGCTACACCTTC; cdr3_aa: CASSQKGHVIGGYTF
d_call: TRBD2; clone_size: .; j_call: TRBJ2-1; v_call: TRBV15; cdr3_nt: TGTGCCACCAGCAGAGATAGGGTCAGCGGGGCTATAGGGGAGCAGTTCTTC; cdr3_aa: CATSRDRVSGAIGEQFF
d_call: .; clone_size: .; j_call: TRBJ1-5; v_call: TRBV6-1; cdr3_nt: TGTGCCAGCAGTGGGGGTTTGGAGGGCAACAATCAGCCCCAGCATTTT; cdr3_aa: CASSGGLEGNNQPQHF
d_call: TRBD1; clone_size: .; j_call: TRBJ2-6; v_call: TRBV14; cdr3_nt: TGTGCCAGCAGTACAGGGGGCCGATCTGGGGCCAACGTCCTGACTTTC; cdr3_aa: CASSTGGRSGANVLTF
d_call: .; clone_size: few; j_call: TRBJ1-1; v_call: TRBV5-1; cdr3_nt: TGCGCCAGCAGCTTGTCAGGGGTGAACACTGAAGCTTTCTTT; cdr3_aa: CASSLSGVNTEAFF
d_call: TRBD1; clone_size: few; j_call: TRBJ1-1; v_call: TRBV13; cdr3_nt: TGTGCCAGCAGCCCCCGGGACAGCGGGGCTTTCTTT; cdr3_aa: CASSPRDSGAFF
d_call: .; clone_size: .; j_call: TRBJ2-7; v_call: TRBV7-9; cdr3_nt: TGTGCCAGCAGCTTAATAGGTGCGGGCCGAAGCTCCTACGAGCAGTACTTC; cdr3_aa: CASSLIGAGRSSYEQYF
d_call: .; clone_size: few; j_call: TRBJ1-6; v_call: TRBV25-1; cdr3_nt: TGTGCCAGCAGTGAATCGCGAGAGAGATATAATTCACCCCTCCACTTT; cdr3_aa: CASSESRERYNSPLHF
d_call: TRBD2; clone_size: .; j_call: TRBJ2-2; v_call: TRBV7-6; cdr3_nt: TGTGCCAGCAGCCTGCGGGGGGAACACGGGGAGCTGTTTTTT; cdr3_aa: CASSLRGEHGELFF
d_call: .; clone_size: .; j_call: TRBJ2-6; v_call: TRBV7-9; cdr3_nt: TGTGCCAGCAGCTTGCAGTCCTCTGGGGCCAACGTCCTGACTTTC; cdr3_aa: CASSLQSSGANVLTF
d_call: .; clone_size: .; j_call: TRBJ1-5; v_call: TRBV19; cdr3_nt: TGTGCCAGTATGGGGAGGAATCAGCCCCAGCATTTT; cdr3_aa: CASMGRNQPQHF
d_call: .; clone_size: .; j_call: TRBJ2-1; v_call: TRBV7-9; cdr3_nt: TGTGCCAGCAGTTCCAGGGTAGAGCAGTTCTTC; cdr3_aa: CASSSRVEQFF
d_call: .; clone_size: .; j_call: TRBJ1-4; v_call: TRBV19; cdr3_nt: TGTGCCAGTAGTAAACTGTCGAGTGAAAAACTGTTTTTT; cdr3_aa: CASSKLSSEKLFF
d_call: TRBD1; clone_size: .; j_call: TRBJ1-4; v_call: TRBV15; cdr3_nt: TGTGCCACCAGCAGCGAGGGGGCGCGGGAAAAACTGTTTTTT; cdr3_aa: CATSSEGAREKLFF
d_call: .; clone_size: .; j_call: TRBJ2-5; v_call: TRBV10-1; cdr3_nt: TGCGCCAGCAGTGAAGGGATTGCAGGGGTAGAGACCCAGTACTTC; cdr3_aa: CASSEGIAGVETQYF
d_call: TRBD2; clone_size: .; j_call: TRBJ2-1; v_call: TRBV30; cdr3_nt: TGTGCCTGGAGACTAGCGGGTCACCGGGATGAGCAGTTCTTC; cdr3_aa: CAWRLAGHRDEQFF
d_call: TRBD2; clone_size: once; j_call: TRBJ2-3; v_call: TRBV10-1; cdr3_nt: TGCGCCACCCGTACCCCTAGCGGGGGGGCCGCAGATACGCAGTATTTT; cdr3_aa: CATRTPSGGAADTQYF
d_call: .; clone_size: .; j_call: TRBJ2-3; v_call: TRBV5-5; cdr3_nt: TGTGCCAGTCTTAGCACAGATACGCAGTATTTT; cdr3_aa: CASLSTDTQYF
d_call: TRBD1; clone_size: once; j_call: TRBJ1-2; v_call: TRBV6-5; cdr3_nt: TGTGCCAGCAGCCGATTTGACAGGGGCGGCTACACCTTC; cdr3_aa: CASSRFDRGGYTF
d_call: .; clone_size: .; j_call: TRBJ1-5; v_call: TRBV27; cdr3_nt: TGTGCCAGCAGTCCCTCGCGGGGGGCTAATCAGCCCCAGCATTTT; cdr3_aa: CASSPSRGANQPQHF
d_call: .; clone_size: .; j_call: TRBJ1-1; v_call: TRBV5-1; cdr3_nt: TGCGCCAGCAGTGAGAGACAGAGAAACACTGAAGCTTTCTTT; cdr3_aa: CASSERQRNTEAFF
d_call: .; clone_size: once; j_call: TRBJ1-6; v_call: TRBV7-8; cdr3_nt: TGTGCCAGCAGCTTAGAAGGGGTATCACCCCTCCACTTT; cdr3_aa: CASSLEGVSPLHF
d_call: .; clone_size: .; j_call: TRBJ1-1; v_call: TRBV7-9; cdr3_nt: TGTGCCAGCAGCCGAGGCGGTTCCCGGAACACTGAAGCTTTCTTT; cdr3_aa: CASSRGGSRNTEAFF
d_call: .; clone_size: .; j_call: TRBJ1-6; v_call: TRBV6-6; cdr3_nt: TGTGCCAGCAGAACACCCTCAGGGAATTTTTCACCCCTCCACTTT; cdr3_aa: CASRTPSGNFSPLHF
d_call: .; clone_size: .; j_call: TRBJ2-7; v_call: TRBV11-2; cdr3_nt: TGTGCCAGCAGCGCCCCGCGCGCGAGGGCGGGGAACGAGCAGTACTTC; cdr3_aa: CASSAPRARAGNEQYF
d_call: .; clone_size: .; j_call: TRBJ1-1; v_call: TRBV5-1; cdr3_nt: TGCGCCAGCAGCTTGGGACAACAGAACACTGAAGCTTTCTTT; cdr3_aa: CASSLGQQNTEAFF
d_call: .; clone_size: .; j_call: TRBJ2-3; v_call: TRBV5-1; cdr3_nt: TGCGCCAGCAGCTTGTCCATACAGCCAGATACGCAGTATTTT; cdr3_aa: CASSLSIQPDTQYF
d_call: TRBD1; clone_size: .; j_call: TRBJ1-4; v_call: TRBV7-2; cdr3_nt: TGTGCCAGCAGCCTTACCTCCGGGACAGGGGGCGAAAAACTGTTTTTT; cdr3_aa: CASSLTSGTGGEKLFF
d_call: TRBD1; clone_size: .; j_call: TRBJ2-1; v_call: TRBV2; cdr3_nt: TGTGCCAGCAGTGACGAGGGGGCGTCCTACAATGAGCAGTTCTTC; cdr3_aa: CASSDEGASYNEQFF
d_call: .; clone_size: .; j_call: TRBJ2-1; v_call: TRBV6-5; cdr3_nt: TGTGCCAGCAGCGGGGACTACAATGAGCAGTTCTTC; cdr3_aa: CASSGDYNEQFF
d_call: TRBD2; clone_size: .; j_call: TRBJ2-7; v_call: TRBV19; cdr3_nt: TGTGCCAGTAGTATACAGCGGGATTCCTACGAGCAGTACTTC; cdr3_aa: CASSIQRDSYEQYF
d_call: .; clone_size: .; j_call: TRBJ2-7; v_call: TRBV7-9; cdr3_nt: TGTGCCAGCAGCCACATCGAGAGGGGGACCTACGAGCAGTACTTC; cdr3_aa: CASSHIERGTYEQYF
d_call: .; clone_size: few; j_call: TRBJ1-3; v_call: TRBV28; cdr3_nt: TGTGCCAGCAGTTTAGGTACCGGGACATCTGGAAACACCATATATTTT; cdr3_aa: CASSLGTGTSGNTIYF